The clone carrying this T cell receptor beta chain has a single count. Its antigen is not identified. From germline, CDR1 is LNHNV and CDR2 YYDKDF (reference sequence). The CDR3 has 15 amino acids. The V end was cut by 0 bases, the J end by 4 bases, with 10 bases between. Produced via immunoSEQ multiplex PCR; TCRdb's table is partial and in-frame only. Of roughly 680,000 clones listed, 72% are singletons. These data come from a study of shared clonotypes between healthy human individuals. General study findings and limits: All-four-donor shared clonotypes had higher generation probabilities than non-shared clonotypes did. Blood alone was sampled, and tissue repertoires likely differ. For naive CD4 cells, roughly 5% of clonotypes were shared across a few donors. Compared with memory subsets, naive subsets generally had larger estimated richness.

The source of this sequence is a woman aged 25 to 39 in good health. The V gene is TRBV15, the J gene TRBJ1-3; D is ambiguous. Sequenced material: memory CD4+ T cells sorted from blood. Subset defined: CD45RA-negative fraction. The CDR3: CATSRDIEGGNTIYF. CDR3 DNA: TGTGCCACCAGCAGAGATATTGAGGGAGGAAACACCATATATTTT.